The sequence of this T cell receptor (beta chain) was determined in a study of memory CD4+ T cells and cytomegalovirus serostatus. Notes on the study in general: About two fifths of the roughly 150 known CMV-associated TCRbeta sequences appeared in CD4+ memory.

This table comes from immunoSEQ multiplex PCR, and its TCRdb copy is limited to in-frame clones, with some not included. The top ten hold 0.77% of the sample, which has 45,000 to 65,000 clones, around 78% seen once. The table lists this clone with a count of one. What it binds is unknown. The sort gate was single viable CD3+CD4+CD8-CD45RO+ cells for memory CD4+ T cells. The CDR3 extends over 14 amino acids. Trimming stripped 4 bases from V and 9 bases from J, with 19 bases between. Germline CDR1 and CDR2: SGHTS and YDEGEE. Sequenced material: memory CD4+ T cells from blood. This TCR was recovered from an adult in good health and CMV-seronegative. This chain joins TRBV5-8 and TRBJ1-1, with D possibly TRBD1 on 5 matching bases. The CDR3, as DNA: TGTGCCAGCAGCCGTCGACAGACCGGTAGTCAAGCTTTCTTT. Protein product: CASSRRQTGSQAFF.